The clone carrying this T cell receptor (beta chain) was detected only once. The target antigen is unknown. The germline V gene has CDR1 SGHNT and CDR2 YENEEA. This CDR3 contains 16 residues. Trimming pared 3 bases from V and 0 bases from J, leaving 13 bases between. PCR primers comprised 60 Vbeta and 13 Jbeta primers. The method was immunoSEQ multiplex PCR; TCRdb's version includes in-frame clones alone and lacks a portion of them. The repertoire holds approximately 220,000 clones, with about 70% as singletons. The record originates from a study of cytomegalovirus exposure and HLA in healthy donors. Study in general: There were tens of millions of unique TCRs (from HLA-typed donors) in an early data release.

Study-level findings and limits: 16,951 TCR beta sequences were associated with HLA alleles at 0.05 false discovery rate in a later analysis. A few chains tied to CMV proved CMV antigen-specific in vitro. Across all donors, roughly uniform sequencing depth was an assumption of the presence/absence analyses.

The source of this sequence is a woman in her twenties or thirties in good health and CMV-seronegative. This chain connects TRBV11-3 to TRBJ2-3, with a tentative D call TRBD2 (6 bases). Specimen: PBMCs. DNA of the CDR3: TGTGCCAGCAGCTTTGGGACTGGCTCTAGCACAGATACGCAGTATTTT. This encodes CASSFGTGSSTDTQYF.